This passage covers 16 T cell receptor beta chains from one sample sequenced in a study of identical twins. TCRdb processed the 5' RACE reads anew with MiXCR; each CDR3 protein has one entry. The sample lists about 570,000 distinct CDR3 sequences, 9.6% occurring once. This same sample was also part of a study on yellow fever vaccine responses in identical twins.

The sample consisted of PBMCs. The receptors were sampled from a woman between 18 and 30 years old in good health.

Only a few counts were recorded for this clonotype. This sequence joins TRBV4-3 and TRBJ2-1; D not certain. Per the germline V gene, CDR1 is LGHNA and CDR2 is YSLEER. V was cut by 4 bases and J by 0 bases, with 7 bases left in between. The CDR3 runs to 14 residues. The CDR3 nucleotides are TGCGCCAGCAGCCGTCTAGTCTCCTACAATGAGCAGTTCTTC. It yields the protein CASSRLVSYNEQFF.

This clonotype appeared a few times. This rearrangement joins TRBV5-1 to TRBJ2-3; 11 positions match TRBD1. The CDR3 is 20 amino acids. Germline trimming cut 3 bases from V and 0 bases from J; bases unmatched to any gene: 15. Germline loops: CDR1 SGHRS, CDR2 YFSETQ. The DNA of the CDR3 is TGCGCCAGCAGCTGGACCTCCGGGGGACAGGGGGTTTCAAGCACAGATACGCAGTATTTT. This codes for CASSWTSGGQGVSSTDTQYF.

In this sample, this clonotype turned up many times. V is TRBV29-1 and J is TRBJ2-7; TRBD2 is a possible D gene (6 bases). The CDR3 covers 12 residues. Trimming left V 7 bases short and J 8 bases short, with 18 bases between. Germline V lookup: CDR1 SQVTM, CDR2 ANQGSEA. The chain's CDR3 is CSARGLEGKQYF. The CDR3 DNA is TGCAGCGCCCGGGGACTGGAGGGGAAGCAGTACTTC.

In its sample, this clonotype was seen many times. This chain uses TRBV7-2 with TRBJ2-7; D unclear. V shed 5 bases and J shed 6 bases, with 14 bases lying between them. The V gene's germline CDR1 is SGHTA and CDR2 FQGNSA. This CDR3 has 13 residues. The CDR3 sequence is CASSPRVWLEQYF. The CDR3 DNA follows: TGTGCCAGCAGCCCCCGTGTGTGGCTCGAGCAGTACTTC.

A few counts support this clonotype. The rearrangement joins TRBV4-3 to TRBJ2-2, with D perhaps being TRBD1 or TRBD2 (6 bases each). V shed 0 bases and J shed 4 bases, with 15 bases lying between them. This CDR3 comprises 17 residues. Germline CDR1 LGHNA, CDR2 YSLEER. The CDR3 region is CASSQDPKRGATGELFF. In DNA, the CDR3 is TGCGCCAGCAGCCAAGACCCGAAGAGGGGGGCCACCGGGGAGCTGTTTTTT.

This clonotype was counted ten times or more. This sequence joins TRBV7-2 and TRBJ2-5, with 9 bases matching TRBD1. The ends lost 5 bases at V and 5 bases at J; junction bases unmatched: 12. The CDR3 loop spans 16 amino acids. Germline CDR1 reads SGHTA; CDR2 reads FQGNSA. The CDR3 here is CASSPPGTGYKETQYF. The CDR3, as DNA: TGTGCCAGCAGCCCCCCCGGGACAGGGTATAAGGAGACCCAGTACTTC.

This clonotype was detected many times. Here the CDR3 DNA reads TGTGCCAGCAGCTGGGGGACTAGCGGGAGCTTCTACGAGCAGTACTTC. Translation: CASSWGTSGSFYEQYF. The chain uses TRBV7-2 and TRBJ2-7, with 14 bases fitting TRBD2. Trimming took 4 bases from V and 3 from J; bases not matched to a gene: 5. The CDR3 extends over 16 amino acids. Germline values: CDR1 SGHTA, CDR2 FQGNSA.

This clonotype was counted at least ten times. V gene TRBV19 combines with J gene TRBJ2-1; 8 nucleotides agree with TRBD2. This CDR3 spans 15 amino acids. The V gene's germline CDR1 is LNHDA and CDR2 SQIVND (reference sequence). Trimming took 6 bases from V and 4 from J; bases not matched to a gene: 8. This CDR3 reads CASRRASGSYNEQFF. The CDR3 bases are TGTGCCAGTAGAAGGGCTAGCGGGTCTTACAATGAGCAGTTCTTC.

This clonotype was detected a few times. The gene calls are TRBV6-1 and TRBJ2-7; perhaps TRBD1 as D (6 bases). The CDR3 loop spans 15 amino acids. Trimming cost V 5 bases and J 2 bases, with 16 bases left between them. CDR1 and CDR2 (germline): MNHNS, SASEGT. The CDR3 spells CASSQYRELAYEQYF. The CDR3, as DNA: TGTGCCAGCAGTCAATACAGGGAACTCGCCTACGAGCAGTACTTC.

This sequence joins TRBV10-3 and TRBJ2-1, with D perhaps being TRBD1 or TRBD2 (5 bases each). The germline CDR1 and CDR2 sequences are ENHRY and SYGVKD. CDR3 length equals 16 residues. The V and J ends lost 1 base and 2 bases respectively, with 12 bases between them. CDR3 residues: CAISEWRMGAYNEQFF. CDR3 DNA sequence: TGTGCCATCAGTGAGTGGAGGATGGGGGCCTACAATGAGCAGTTCTTC.

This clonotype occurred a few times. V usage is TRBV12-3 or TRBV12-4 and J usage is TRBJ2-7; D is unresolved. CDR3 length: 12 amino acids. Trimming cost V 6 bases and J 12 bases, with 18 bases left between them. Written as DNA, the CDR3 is TGTGCCAGCAGCCTCCCCCCCGCCTACGCGTACTTC. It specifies CASSLPPAYAYF.

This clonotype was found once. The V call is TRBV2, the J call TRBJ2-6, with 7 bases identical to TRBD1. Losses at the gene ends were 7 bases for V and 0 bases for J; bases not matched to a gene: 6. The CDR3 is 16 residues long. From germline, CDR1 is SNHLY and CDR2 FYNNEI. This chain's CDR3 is CASIRGQSSGANVLTF. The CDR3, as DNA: TGTGCCAGCATTAGGGGACAGAGCTCTGGGGCCAACGTCCTGACTTTC.

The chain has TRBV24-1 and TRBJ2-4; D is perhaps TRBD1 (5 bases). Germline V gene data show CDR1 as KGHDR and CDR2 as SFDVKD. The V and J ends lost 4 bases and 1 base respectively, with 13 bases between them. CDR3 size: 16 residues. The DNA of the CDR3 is TGTGCCACCAGTGACTCAGGGATTCTGGCCAAAAACATTCAGTACTTC. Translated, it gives CATSDSGILAKNIQYF.

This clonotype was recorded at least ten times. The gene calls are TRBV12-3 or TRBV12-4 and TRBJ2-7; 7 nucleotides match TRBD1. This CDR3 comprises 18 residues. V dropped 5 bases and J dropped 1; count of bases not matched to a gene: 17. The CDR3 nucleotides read TGTGCCAGCAGTCCGGACAGGCCCCGGGACCCACGGTCCTACGAGCAGTACTTC. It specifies CASSPDRPRDPRSYEQYF.

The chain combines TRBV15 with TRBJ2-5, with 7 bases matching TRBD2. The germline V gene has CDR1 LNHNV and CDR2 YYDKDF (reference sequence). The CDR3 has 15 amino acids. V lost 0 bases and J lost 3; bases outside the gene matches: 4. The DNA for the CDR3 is TGTGCCACCAGCAGAGATGGGACTACCAAAGAGACCCAGTACTTC. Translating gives CATSRDGTTKETQYF. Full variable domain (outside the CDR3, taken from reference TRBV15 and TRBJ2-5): DAMVIQNPRYQVTQFGKPVTLSCSQTLNHNVMYWYQQKSSQAPKLLFHYYDKDFNNEADTPDNFQSRRPNTSFCFLDIRSPGLGDTAMYLCATSRDGTTKETQYFGPGTRLLVL.

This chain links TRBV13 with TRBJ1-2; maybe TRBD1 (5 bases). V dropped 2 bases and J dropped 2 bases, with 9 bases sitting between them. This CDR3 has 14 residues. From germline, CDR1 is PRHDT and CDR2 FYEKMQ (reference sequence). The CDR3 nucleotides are TGTGCCAGCAGCTTACAGGGAATGAACTATGGCTACACCTTC. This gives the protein CASSLQGMNYGYTF.